The 7 T cell receptor beta chains in this list originate from one sample, sequenced in a study of Graves' ophthalmopathy and Graves' hyperthyroidism. Amplification of the TCR beta CDR3 regions used RNA transcripts (as template). First-round RT-PCR relied on HTBI primers, and a second-round multiplex PCR came next. TCRdb reanalysed the multiplex PCR reads using MiXCR and keeps one entry per CDR3 protein. Counted here are approximately 380,000 distinct CDR3 sequences, approximately 21% occurring once; the ten biggest clones make up around 3.1%. Sequenced input: peripheral blood. These receptors were collected from a woman aged 18 to 35 with stable Graves' hyperthyroidism.

In its sample, this clonotype was seen many times. V gene TRBV6-5 combines with J gene TRBJ1-1, with 7 bases identical to TRBD1. The CDR3 contains 17 residues. The junction had 11 bases not matched to a gene; V was cut back by 2 bases and J by 2 bases. Per the germline V gene, CDR1 is MNHEY and CDR2 is SVGAGI. The CDR3 coding sequence is TGTGCCAGCAGTTACCCACAGGGGATCGGCGGTAACACTGAAGCTTTCTTT. It codes for CASSYPQGIGGNTEAFF.

This clonotype occurred many times. The chain joins TRBV12-3 or TRBV12-4 to TRBJ2-7; 10 bases line up with TRBD1. The CDR3 has 15 residues. The V gene end was trimmed by 3 bases and the J gene end by 4 bases; junction bases not matched to a gene: 6. The CDR3 sequence is CASSFPGQGIYEQYF. In DNA form, the CDR3 reads TGTGCCAGCAGTTTTCCGGGACAGGGGATATACGAGCAGTACTTC.

This clonotype has a count of ten or more. The chain uses TRBV12-3 or TRBV12-4 and TRBJ2-5; D may be TRBD2 (6 bases). V was shortened by 5 bases and J by 7 bases, with 14 bases between the two germline ends. The CDR3 is 13 residues long. CDR3 protein: CASSLRRDGTQYF. CDR3 coding DNA: TGTGCCAGCAGTCTGAGGCGGGATGGGACCCAGTACTTC.

This clonotype appeared many times. The V call is TRBV11-3, the J call TRBJ2-7; TRBD2 is a possible D gene (6 bases). Germline CDR1 is SGHNT and CDR2 is YENEEA. The length of the CDR3 is 17 residues. Deletions cut 5 bases from V and 0 bases from J, with 20 bases between. The CDR3 DNA is TGTGCCAGCAGCCCGTCGCGGGGAGGCCCCAGCTCCTACGAGCAGTACTTC. Its protein is CASSPSRGGPSSYEQYF.

About this clonotype itself: A much larger clone is a single base away; this may be a read error. The chain employs TRBV10-2 and TRBJ1-3; 8 bases line up with TRBD1. The length of the CDR3 is 15 residues. Germline V gene sequence: CDR1 WSHSY, CDR2 SAAADI. CDR3 residues: CASREAGGPGNTIYF. The CDR3 region has the DNA TGTGCCAGCAGAGAGGCAGGGGGCCCTGGAAACACCATATATTTT.

Many counts were recorded for this clonotype. This sequence joins TRBV4-1 and TRBJ2-5; D unresolved. CDR1 is MGHRA, CDR2 YSYEKL, per germline. This CDR3 contains 13 residues. The germline V and J ends were trimmed by 1 base and 5 bases, with 8 bases remaining between them. In DNA form, the CDR3 reads TGCGCCAGCAGCCAAGGGGGTCGGGAGACCCAGTACTTC. Translated: CASSQGGRETQYF.

This clonotype was seen more than once but under ten times. V and J are TRBV5-1 and TRBJ1-1, with no clear D. Germline lookup yields CDR1 SGHRS and CDR2 YFSETQ. The CDR3 spans 16 residues. V dropped 1 base and J dropped 0 bases, with 13 bases sitting between them. The DNA of the CDR3 is TGCGCCAGCAGCTTGCAAGTTGGACGGATGAACACTGAAGCTTTCTTT. Encoded protein: CASSLQVGRMNTEAFF. Together with reference TRBV5-1 and TRBJ1-1, the CDR3 gives the full variable domain: KAGVTQTPRYLIKTRGQQVTLSCSPISGHRSVSWYQQTPGQGLQFLFEYFSETQRNKGNFPGRFSGRQFSNSRSEMNVSTLELGDSALYLCASSLQVGRMNTEAFFGQGTRLTVV.